This passage covers 10 T cell receptor beta chains from one sample sequenced in a study of blood T cell repertoires in COVID-19. Here immunoSEQ multiplex PCR was the method, and the copy in TCRdb shows in-frame clones only, minus some. There are about 430,000 clones in the sample; more than 75% occur only once, and 0.95% to 1% lies in the top ten. Sequences were obtained from PBMCs or T cells enriched from blood (not recorded which). The receptors stem from a woman in her 30s with acute COVID-19.

CDR3 sequence (DNA): TGCGCCAGCAGCTTGGCCGGAGGGGAGAGGTCTAGGGGTGAGCAGTTCTTC. This codes for CASSLAGGERSRGEQFF. The chain combines TRBV5-1 with TRBJ2-1, with a weak D call TRBD2 (6 bases). Trimming stripped 0 bases from V and 9 bases from J, with 22 bases between. Germline lookup yields CDR1 SGHRS and CDR2 YFSETQ. This CDR3 has 17 residues.

J is TRBJ1-6 and V is TRBV6-2 or TRBV6-3; 7 bases are shared with TRBD1. CDR3 length: 14 amino acids. V dropped 2 bases and J dropped 13; count of bases not matched to a gene: 8. Germline CDR1 reads MNHEY; CDR2 reads SVGEGT. CDR3 region: CASSYVGTVIPLHF. DNA for the CDR3: TGTGCCAGCAGTTACGTCGGGACAGTCATTCCCCTCCACTTT.

The V call is TRBV18, the J call TRBJ2-1, with D unclear. The CDR3 spans 15 residues. The V gene's germline CDR1 is KGHSH and CDR2 LQKENI. V lost 3 bases and J lost 0, with 9 bases in between. The CDR3 spells CASSPDLSSYNEQFF. The CDR3 DNA reads as TGTGCCAGCTCACCCGACTTAAGCTCCTACAATGAGCAGTTCTTC.

The rearrangement uses TRBV27 and TRBJ2-1, with D possibly TRBD2 on 5 matching bases. Germline CDR1 reads MNHEY; CDR2 reads SMNVEV (reference sequence). The germline V and J ends were trimmed by 2 bases and 9 bases, with 14 bases remaining between them. The length of the CDR3 is 14 residues. The CDR3: CASSLRGSGSEQFF. CDR3 DNA: TGTGCCAGCAGTTTACGTGGATCGGGGAGTGAGCAGTTCTTC.

The rearrangement joins TRBV9 to TRBJ1-6; D possibly corresponds to TRBD1 (6 bases). V lost 7 bases to trimming and J lost 6 bases, with 23 bases between them. CDR3 length equals 17 residues. Germline values: CDR1 SGDLS, CDR2 YYNGEE. The CDR3 DNA reads TGTGCCAGCTACCCGGGGGAGGGGGGCTACGCTAATTCACCCCTCCACTTT. This sequence encodes CASYPGEGGYANSPLHF.

This chain uses TRBV4-1 with TRBJ2-2; a possible D gene is TRBD2 (5 bases). Trimming removed 0 bases at V and 7 bases at J, with 9 bases between. The CDR3 spans 14 residues. Germline V CDR1 and CDR2: MGHRA, YSYEKL. The CDR3 sequence is CASSQEAGIGELFF. The DNA for the CDR3 is TGCGCCAGCAGCCAAGAGGCGGGTATCGGGGAGCTGTTTTTT.

This chain links TRBV5-1 with TRBJ2-2; TRBD1 agrees at 9 bases. The length of the CDR3 is 15 residues. Germline CDR1 reads SGHRS; CDR2 reads YFSETQ. The ends lost 4 bases at V and 8 bases at J; junction bases unmatched: 9. CDR3 bases: TGCGCCAGCAGCCGGGGGACAGGGCCCCGTGGGGAGCTGTTTTTT. Translation: CASSRGTGPRGELFF.

The V call is TRBV5-5, the J call TRBJ2-1, with unresolved D. V dropped 0 bases and J dropped 7 bases, with 11 bases sitting between them. In germline, CDR1 is SGHKS, CDR2 YYEKEE (reference sequence). The CDR3 spans 14 residues. CDR3 in DNA: TGTGCCAGCAGCTTGGCAGGCGCGCTGAATGAGCAGTTCTTC. Its translation: CASSLAGALNEQFF. Using reference TRBV5-5 and TRBJ2-1 for the parts outside the CDR3, the full variable domain is DAGVTQSPTHLIKTRGQQVTLRCSPISGHKSVSWYQQVLGQGPQFIFQYYEKEERGRGNFPDRFSARQFPNYSSELNVNALLLGDSALYLCASSLAGALNEQFFGPGTRLTVL.

This clone was seen only once. The chain is built from TRBV6-5 and TRBJ2-7, with TRBD1 as a possible D gene (5 bases). The length of the CDR3 is 14 residues. Germline lookup yields CDR1 MNHEY and CDR2 SVGAGI. V lost 2 bases, J lost 3 bases, and 11 bases lay in between. CDR3 sequence reads: CASSYPGKGYEQYF. In DNA form, the CDR3 reads TGTGCCAGCAGTTACCCAGGGAAGGGCTACGAGCAGTACTTC.

This clone was recorded once. The CDR3 sequence is CSVAMPGGEQYF. CDR3 nucleotide sequence: TGCAGCGTTGCGATGCCAGGGGGCGAGCAGTACTTC. This chain links TRBV29-1 with TRBJ2-7; the match to TRBD1 covers 7 bases. CDR3 length: 12 amino acids. With V trimmed by 4 bases and J by 6 bases, 6 bases remained unmatched. In germline, CDR1 is SQVTM, CDR2 ANQGSEA.